This T cell receptor beta chain comes out of a study of T-cell reconstitution after alpha-beta-depleted transplantation in children. The sample holds a few counts of this clonotype. The CDR3 is 11 residues long. Germline lookup yields CDR1 SEHNR and CDR2 FQNEAQ (reference sequence). The junction had 6 bases not matched to a gene; V was cut back by 8 bases and J by 9 bases. Unique molecular identifiers were used in preparing the TCRbeta library. TCRdb independently ran MiXCR on the PCR reads; one entry per CDR3 protein. The profile covers approximately 520,000 distinct CDR3 sequences, with about 30% appearing a single time and 2% to 2.5% taken by the ten largest.

The rearrangement uses TRBV7-9 and TRBJ1-1, with 7 bases lining up with TRBD1. The sequencing used PBMCs from the stem cell graft donor, collected from the stem cell graft. This clonotype was obtained from a human donor who donated a stem cell graft to a child with aplastic anemia. CDR3 bases: TGTGCCAGCCTCGGGGACAGTAAAGCTTTCTTT. Amino acids: CASLGDSKAFF.